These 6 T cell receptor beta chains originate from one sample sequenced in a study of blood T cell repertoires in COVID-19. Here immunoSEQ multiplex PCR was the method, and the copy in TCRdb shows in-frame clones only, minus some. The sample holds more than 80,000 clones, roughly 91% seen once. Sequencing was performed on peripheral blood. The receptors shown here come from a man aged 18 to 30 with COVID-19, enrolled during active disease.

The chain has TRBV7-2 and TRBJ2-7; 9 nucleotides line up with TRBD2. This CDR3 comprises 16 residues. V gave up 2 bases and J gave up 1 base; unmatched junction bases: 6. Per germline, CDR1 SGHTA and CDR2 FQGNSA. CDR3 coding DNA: TGTGCCAGCAGCTTATTCCTTAGCGGGAGTTCCTACGAGCAGTACTTC. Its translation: CASSLFLSGSSYEQYF.

CDR3 in DNA: TGCGCCAGCAGTCCCCTCAGACTCAACGGGGAGCTGTTTTTT. Translated, it gives CASSPLRLNGELFF. The chain uses TRBV4-1 and TRBJ2-2, with D unclear. This CDR3 has 14 amino acids. The V gene's germline CDR1 is MGHRA and CDR2 YSYEKL. V was shortened by 6 bases and J by 7 bases, with 15 bases between the two germline ends.

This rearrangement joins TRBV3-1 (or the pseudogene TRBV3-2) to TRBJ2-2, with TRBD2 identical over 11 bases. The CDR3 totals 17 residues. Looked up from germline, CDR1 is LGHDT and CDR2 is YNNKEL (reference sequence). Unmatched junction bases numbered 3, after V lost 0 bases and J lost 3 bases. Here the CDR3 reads CASSQERLAGHTGELFF. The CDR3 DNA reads TGTGCCAGCAGCCAAGAACGACTAGCGGGACACACCGGGGAGCTGTTTTTT.

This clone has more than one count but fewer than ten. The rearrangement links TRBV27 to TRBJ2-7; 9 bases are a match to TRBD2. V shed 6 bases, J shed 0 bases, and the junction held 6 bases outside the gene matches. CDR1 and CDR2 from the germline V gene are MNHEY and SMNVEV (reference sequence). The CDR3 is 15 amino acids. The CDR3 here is CASRTSGRSSYEQYF. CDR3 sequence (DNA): TGTGCCAGCAGGACTAGCGGCCGGAGCTCCTACGAGCAGTACTTC.

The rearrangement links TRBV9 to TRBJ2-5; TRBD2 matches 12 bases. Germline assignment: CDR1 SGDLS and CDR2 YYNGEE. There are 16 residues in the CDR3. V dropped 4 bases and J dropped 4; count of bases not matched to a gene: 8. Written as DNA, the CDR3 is TGTGCCAGCAGCCCGACTAGCGGGAGTCGGTTAGAGACCCAGTACTTC. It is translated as CASSPTSGSRLETQYF.

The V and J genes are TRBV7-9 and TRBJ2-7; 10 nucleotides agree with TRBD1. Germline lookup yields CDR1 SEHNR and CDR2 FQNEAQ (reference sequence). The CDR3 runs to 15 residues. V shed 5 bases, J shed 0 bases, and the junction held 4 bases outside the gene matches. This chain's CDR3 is CASSPTGGGSYEQYF. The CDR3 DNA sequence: TGTGCCAGCAGCCCGACAGGGGGCGGCTCCTACGAGCAGTACTTC.